The clone carrying this T cell receptor (beta chain) was counted a few times. What it binds is not known. The CDR3 runs 14 residues. The germline gives CDR1 SGHAT, CDR2 FQDESV (reference sequence). V was pared by 5 bases and J by 1 base, with 12 bases between. The data were taken from a study of T cell responses to AZD1222 COVID-19 vaccine. On the study more broadly: Second-dose intervals near 4 or 12 weeks were combined.

TCRdb's table, derived via immunoSEQ multiplex PCR, lists solely in-frame clones and lacks some. The data contain 90,000 or so clones, 70% to 90% of them singletons. Study observations and caveats: Spike as a whole was targeted by vaccine-associated CD4 TCRs, dominant at 160-218 and 743-854. Nearly half of spike-specific TCRs reportedly go after variant regions that carry no mutations.

This TCR came from an adult in good health. Sequencing used peripheral blood, obtained on day 0 of AZD1222 vaccination. V usage is TRBV11-1 and J usage is TRBJ2-7; tentative D call: TRBD2 (5 bases). CDR3 sequence: CASSPVGISYEQYF. Here the CDR3 DNA reads TGTGCCAGCAGCCCCGTCGGGATTTCCTACGAGCAGTACTTC.